The rows below give T cell receptor beta chains drawn from one sample of a study of CD8 T cells in Susac syndrome. A single record per CDR3 protein comes from TCRdb applying MiXCR to the immunoSEQ multiplex PCR reads. Of 150,000 to 200,000 distinct CDR3 sequences listed, 85% to 95% are singletons. Input material: CD8+ T cells from PBMCs. Receptors originate from a human donor with Susac syndrome. Both conserved end residues are part of each CDR3. A D gene is named only where the DNA matches it firmly. Clone size is given for some rows only: seen once, a few or many times, or a class if the clone is expanded.

cdr3_nt: TGTGCCAGCAGCTCCAGGACAGGTGCTAACGTCCTGACTTTC
cdr3_aa: CASSSRTGANVLTF
j_call: TRBJ2-6
clone_size: .
v_call: TRBV27
d_call: TRBD1

cdr3_nt: TGCGCCAGCAGCCCATCCGGGACTAGCATCGATGAGCAGTTCTTC
cdr3_aa: CASSPSGTSIDEQFF
j_call: TRBJ2-1
clone_size: .
v_call: TRBV4-1
d_call: TRBD2

cdr3_nt: TGCAGCGTTCTCGACACGGGGGTTGAGCAGTTCTTC
cdr3_aa: CSVLDTGVEQFF
j_call: TRBJ2-1
clone_size: .
v_call: TRBV29-1
d_call: .

cdr3_nt: TGTGCCAGCAGCTTAGAAGACAGGGCCTACGAGCAGTACTTC
cdr3_aa: CASSLEDRAYEQYF
j_call: TRBJ2-7
clone_size: .
v_call: TRBV7-8
d_call: TRBD1

cdr3_nt: TGTGCCAGCAGCTTAGGCCGGGACGGGGGTAAATTCTTC
cdr3_aa: CASSLGRDGGKFF
j_call: TRBJ2-1
clone_size: .
v_call: TRBV13
d_call: .

cdr3_nt: TGCAGTGCTAGACCCGGGACTAGCGGGGCCTACGAGCAGTACTTC
cdr3_aa: CSARPGTSGAYEQYF
j_call: TRBJ2-7
clone_size: .
v_call: TRBV20-1
d_call: TRBD2

cdr3_nt: TGCAGCGTTGGAATGAGGACAGGGGTCCAAGAGACCCAGTACTTC
cdr3_aa: CSVGMRTGVQETQYF
j_call: TRBJ2-5
clone_size: .
v_call: TRBV29-1
d_call: TRBD1

cdr3_nt: TGTGCCAGCAGTGAACCCCGGCGCTCCTACGAGCAGTACTTC
cdr3_aa: CASSEPRRSYEQYF
j_call: TRBJ2-7
clone_size: .
v_call: TRBV2
d_call: .

cdr3_nt: TGCAGTGCTGGACGGGGGACAGGGGATTGGTCTGGAAACACCATATATTTT
cdr3_aa: CSAGRGTGDWSGNTIYF
j_call: TRBJ1-3
clone_size: .
v_call: TRBV20-1
d_call: TRBD1

cdr3_nt: TGTGCCAGCAGCCAAGAGTCAAGCGGTAAAACCTACGAGCAGTACTTC
cdr3_aa: CASSQESSGKTYEQYF
j_call: TRBJ2-7
clone_size: .
v_call: TRBV4-2
d_call: .

cdr3_nt: TGCAGTGCTAGAGTACGACTAGCGATAATCAATGAGCAGTTCTTC
cdr3_aa: CSARVRLAIINEQFF
j_call: TRBJ2-1
clone_size: .
v_call: TRBV20-1
d_call: TRBD2

cdr3_nt: TGTGCCAGCAGCTTATCGAGTGGCACTGAAGCTTTCTTT
cdr3_aa: CASSLSSGTEAFF
j_call: TRBJ1-1
clone_size: .
v_call: TRBV11-2
d_call: .

cdr3_nt: TGTGCCACCCACCGGGACAGGGGTAACTATGGCTACACCTTC
cdr3_aa: CATHRDRGNYGYTF
j_call: TRBJ1-2
clone_size: .
v_call: TRBV15
d_call: TRBD1

cdr3_nt: TGTGCCAGCAGCTTAGATTCCGGGGGCAACTCCTATAATTCACCCCTCCACTTT
cdr3_aa: CASSLDSGGNSYNSPLHF
j_call: TRBJ1-6
clone_size: .
v_call: TRBV11-2
d_call: .

cdr3_nt: TGTGCCAGCAGCCCTCAACAGGGAATACCCTACGAGCAGTACTTC
cdr3_aa: CASSPQQGIPYEQYF
j_call: TRBJ2-7
clone_size: .
v_call: TRBV3-1
d_call: .

cdr3_nt: TGTGCCAGCAGCTATGACCCGGACGAAGCTAACTATGGCTACACCTTC
cdr3_aa: CASSYDPDEANYGYTF
j_call: TRBJ1-2
clone_size: .
v_call: TRBV5-6
d_call: .

cdr3_nt: TGTGCCAGCAGTGAAGCGCAGCGAGGGACACAGTTCTTC
cdr3_aa: CASSEAQRGTQFF
j_call: TRBJ2-1
clone_size: .
v_call: TRBV6-1
d_call: .

cdr3_nt: TGTGCCAGCAGCCCGAAGAGAGAGGATGTGGGCAAGCGTGGCAGTGAGCAGTTCTTC
cdr3_aa: CASSPKREDVGKRGSEQFF
j_call: TRBJ2-1
clone_size: .
v_call: TRBV7-2
d_call: .

cdr3_nt: TGTGCCAGCAGTCGTCGACTAGCGGGGTACAATGAGCAGTTCTTC
cdr3_aa: CASSRRLAGYNEQFF
j_call: TRBJ2-1
clone_size: .
v_call: TRBV6-5
d_call: TRBD2

cdr3_nt: TGCGCCAGCAGCCAAGCGAGTCCGAGCACAGATACGCAGTATTTT
cdr3_aa: CASSQASPSTDTQYF
j_call: TRBJ2-3
clone_size: .
v_call: TRBV4-1
d_call: .

cdr3_nt: TGCAGTGCTAGAGTTGGCAGTAGTGATCGCTACACCTTC
cdr3_aa: CSARVGSSDRYTF
j_call: TRBJ1-2
clone_size: .
v_call: TRBV20-1
d_call: .

cdr3_nt: TGTGCCAGCAGCCCCGATCGGATGGATACGCAGTATTTT
cdr3_aa: CASSPDRMDTQYF
j_call: TRBJ2-3
clone_size: .
v_call: TRBV7-9
d_call: .

cdr3_nt: TGTGCCAGCAGCGTAGCCAGCGATCCGAACACCGGGGAGCTGTTTTTT
cdr3_aa: CASSVASDPNTGELFF
j_call: TRBJ2-2
clone_size: .
v_call: TRBV9
d_call: .

cdr3_nt: TGTGCCTGGAGTGTCCCCGGAGCCGGGAACTATGGCTACACCTTC
cdr3_aa: CAWSVPGAGNYGYTF
j_call: TRBJ1-2
clone_size: .
v_call: TRBV30
d_call: .

cdr3_nt: TGTGCCAGCAGCTCCTCGACTAGCGGGAGTTCGAACGAGCAGTACTTC
cdr3_aa: CASSSSTSGSSNEQYF
j_call: TRBJ2-7
clone_size: once
v_call: TRBV2
d_call: TRBD2

cdr3_nt: TGTGCCAGCAGTAGCGGGGGTGCCTACAATGAGCAGTTCTTC
cdr3_aa: CASSSGGAYNEQFF
j_call: TRBJ2-1
clone_size: .
v_call: TRBV12-3/TRBV12-4
d_call: TRBD2

cdr3_nt: TGTGCCAGCAGCCAAGACGGGAGGGACGGGGAGCTGTTTTTT
cdr3_aa: CASSQDGRDGELFF
j_call: TRBJ2-2
clone_size: .
v_call: TRBV3-1
d_call: TRBD2

cdr3_nt: TGCAGCGTTGAGACGTTAGAGGGCCAAGAGACCCAGTACTTC
cdr3_aa: CSVETLEGQETQYF
j_call: TRBJ2-5
clone_size: .
v_call: TRBV29-1
d_call: .

cdr3_nt: TGTGCCAGCAGCAACGACGAGGAGGTCACCGGGGAGCTGTTTTTT
cdr3_aa: CASSNDEEVTGELFF
j_call: TRBJ2-2
clone_size: once
v_call: TRBV5-6
d_call: .

cdr3_nt: TGCGCCAGCAGCCAAGGGCAGGGGGAAGGTAACTATGGCTACACCTTC
cdr3_aa: CASSQGQGEGNYGYTF
j_call: TRBJ1-2
clone_size: .
v_call: TRBV4-1
d_call: TRBD1

cdr3_nt: TGTGCCAGTAGGGGATTATCGGGACAGAACACTGAAGCTTTCTTT
cdr3_aa: CASRGLSGQNTEAFF
j_call: TRBJ1-1
clone_size: .
v_call: TRBV19
d_call: .

cdr3_nt: TGCGCCAGCAGCTCCACAGGGGAGGTCACTGAAGCTTTCTTT
cdr3_aa: CASSSTGEVTEAFF
j_call: TRBJ1-1
clone_size: .
v_call: TRBV5-1
d_call: TRBD1

cdr3_nt: TGTGCCAGCAGCCCCAAGCTAGCGGGAGTGTCAGATACGCAGTATTTT
cdr3_aa: CASSPKLAGVSDTQYF
j_call: TRBJ2-3
clone_size: .
v_call: TRBV7-9
d_call: TRBD2

cdr3_nt: TGTGCCAGCAGCTTATTTGACAAGCTAACGGATGAAGCTTTCTTT
cdr3_aa: CASSLFDKLTDEAFF
j_call: TRBJ1-1
clone_size: .
v_call: TRBV7-9
d_call: .

cdr3_nt: TGTGCTAGGGGGGGCCACGAGCAGTACTTC
cdr3_aa: CARGGHEQYF
j_call: TRBJ2-7
clone_size: .
v_call: TRBV28
d_call: .

cdr3_nt: TGTGCCAGCAGCGAATTTGGAGGACAGGAGGGGGAGACCCAGTACTTC
cdr3_aa: CASSEFGGQEGETQYF
j_call: TRBJ2-5
clone_size: .
v_call: TRBV3-1
d_call: .

cdr3_nt: TGTGCCAGCAGCTCCTACAGGGGCCCCCACACAGATACGCAGTATTTT
cdr3_aa: CASSSYRGPHTDTQYF
j_call: TRBJ2-3
clone_size: .
v_call: TRBV7-8
d_call: TRBD1

cdr3_nt: TGTGCCAGCAGCCCTGGGGCAGGGGCAGAGGGCTACACCTTC
cdr3_aa: CASSPGAGAEGYTF
j_call: TRBJ1-2
clone_size: .
v_call: TRBV12-3/TRBV12-4
d_call: .

cdr3_nt: TGCGCCAGCAGCCCTGCGGACCAGTCCTACAATGAGCAGTTCTTC
cdr3_aa: CASSPADQSYNEQFF
j_call: TRBJ2-1
clone_size: .
v_call: TRBV5-1
d_call: .

cdr3_nt: TGTGCCACCAGTGACCCGGACAGAAACACCGGGGAGCTGTTTTTT
cdr3_aa: CATSDPDRNTGELFF
j_call: TRBJ2-2
clone_size: .
v_call: TRBV24-1
d_call: .

cdr3_nt: TGTGCCAGCAGCGTGGGACAGAATATGGGCGAGCAGTACTTC
cdr3_aa: CASSVGQNMGEQYF
j_call: TRBJ2-7
clone_size: .
v_call: TRBV9
d_call: TRBD1

cdr3_nt: TGTGCCAGCAGCGTAGATGAGGGTCGCTACAATGAGCAGTTCTTC
cdr3_aa: CASSVDEGRYNEQFF
j_call: TRBJ2-1
clone_size: few
v_call: TRBV9
d_call: .

cdr3_nt: TGTGCCAGCAGCTTTAAAAGGGTGTTGGGCAATCAGCCCCAGCATTTT
cdr3_aa: CASSFKRVLGNQPQHF
j_call: TRBJ1-5
clone_size: .
v_call: TRBV28
d_call: .

cdr3_nt: TGTGCCACCAGTGATTCCGGAAGGGGTTCGGAAAACATTCAGTACTTC
cdr3_aa: CATSDSGRGSENIQYF
j_call: TRBJ2-4
clone_size: .
v_call: TRBV24-1
d_call: .

cdr3_nt: TGTGCCAGCAGCCAGGTTTTAAGCAACGAGCAGTACTTC
cdr3_aa: CASSQVLSNEQYF
j_call: TRBJ2-7
clone_size: .
v_call: TRBV3-1
d_call: .

cdr3_nt: TGTGCCAGCAGCTTATTGGATATCGGACTAGTCACGTCAGATACGCAGTATTTT
cdr3_aa: CASSLLDIGLVTSDTQYF
j_call: TRBJ2-3
clone_size: .
v_call: TRBV7-2
d_call: TRBD2

cdr3_nt: TGTGCCAGCAGCCTCGACTATACCCGGGACAGTGGGAATGGGGAGACCCAGTACTTC
cdr3_aa: CASSLDYTRDSGNGETQYF
j_call: TRBJ2-5
clone_size: .
v_call: TRBV9
d_call: TRBD1

cdr3_nt: TGTGCCAGCAGCTCTGGACGGACACCAGCCAAAAACATTCAGTACTTC
cdr3_aa: CASSSGRTPAKNIQYF
j_call: TRBJ2-4
clone_size: .
v_call: TRBV6-1
d_call: .

cdr3_nt: TGTGCCAGCAGCTTAGGGACAGTTGGGGAGCAGTACTTC
cdr3_aa: CASSLGTVGEQYF
j_call: TRBJ2-7
clone_size: .
v_call: TRBV11-2
d_call: .

cdr3_nt: TGTGCCAGCAGCCAAGGAACTAGCGGGAGTCAATCGCAGTTCTTC
cdr3_aa: CASSQGTSGSQSQFF
j_call: TRBJ2-1
clone_size: .
v_call: TRBV3-1
d_call: TRBD2

cdr3_nt: TGCAGTGCTAGAGATCGGGGGTCCTCCTACGAGCAGTACTTC
cdr3_aa: CSARDRGSSYEQYF
j_call: TRBJ2-7
clone_size: .
v_call: TRBV20-1
d_call: .

cdr3_nt: TGCGCCAGCAGCCAAAGGAGTGGGGATCACGATGAAAAACTGTTTTTT
cdr3_aa: CASSQRSGDHDEKLFF
j_call: TRBJ1-4
clone_size: .
v_call: TRBV4-1
d_call: .

cdr3_nt: TGTGCCTGGCGCTGGCCAGGGCGAGACACCGGGGAGCTGTTTTTT
cdr3_aa: CAWRWPGRDTGELFF
j_call: TRBJ2-2
clone_size: .
v_call: TRBV30
d_call: .